The present T cell receptor beta chain was sequenced within a study of T cells in Graves' hyperthyroidism and ophthalmopathy. Study in general: Peripheral blood draws took place at initial diagnosis, ahead of any treatment. Study results and caveats: Ophthalmopathy and stable hyperthyroidism were separated by a 13 V-J model.

This CDR3 contains 13 residues. Trimming shortened V by 5 bases and J by 7 bases, and 11 bases separated the two germline ends. Germline lookup yields CDR1 SGHTA and CDR2 FQGTGA. Amplified TCR beta CDR3 regions derived from RNA transcripts. First-round RT-PCR with HTBI primers amplified the TCR CDR3 region. One entry per CDR3 protein, called by TCRdb with MiXCR from the multiplex PCR reads. The sample contains around 300,000 distinct CDR3 sequences, around 13% of which appear only once. Diagnostic decisions used clinical symptoms, serum thyroxine and TRAb, thyroid ultrasound and orbital computed tomography. The sample holds a few counts of this clonotype. Its antigen is unknown.

Sequencing was carried out using blood. The TCR comes from a woman younger than 45 with Graves' hyperthyroidism. The chain employs TRBV7-3 and TRBJ2-2; D ambiguous. The CDR3 loop is CASSPNNDGELFF. The CDR3 bases are TGTGCCAGCAGCCCAAATAATGACGGGGAGCTGTTTTTT.